The sequence of this T cell receptor beta chain was determined in a study of blood T cell repertoires in COVID-19. Looking at the study overall: Some COVID-19 samples were acute and others convalescent; all came from the United States, Italy and Spain.

Some clones are missing from TCRdb's copy, which holds only in-frame ones; the method was immunoSEQ multiplex PCR. Found here are 250,000 to 300,000 clones, approximately 88% of them singletons; the top ten hold around 1.7%. Living in roughly 23 US areas, the participants were between roughly 18 and 90 years of age. This sequence was found in a middle-aged woman who had recovered from COVID-19. The sequenced sample was PBMCs or T cells enriched from blood (not recorded which).

CDR3: CASSLRTDGSTDTQYF. CDR3 nucleotides: TGCGCCAGCAGCTTGCGAACTGATGGTAGCACAGATACGCAGTATTTT. The chain is built from TRBV5-1 and TRBJ2-3; D remains unclear. The length of the CDR3 is 16 residues. The germline V gene has CDR1 SGHRS and CDR2 YFSETQ. Trimming took off 1 base at V and 0 bases at J, with 12 bases between the two ends. Variable domain in full (rest from reference TRBV5-1 and TRBJ2-3): KAGVTQTPRYLIKTRGQQVTLSCSPISGHRSVSWYQQTPGQGLQFLFEYFSETQRNKGNFPGRFSGRQFSNSRSEMNVSTLELGDSALYLCASSLRTDGSTDTQYFGPGTRLTVL.